These 12 T cell receptor beta chains originate from one sample sequenced in a study of naive and memory T cell subsets. Two oligonucleotides, mixed equimolar, formed the beta constant-region primer covering TRBC1 and TRBC2. TCRdb fed the UMI-ligation and nested PCR reads into MiXCR, producing one record per CDR3 protein. This sample has 140,000 to 150,000 distinct CDR3 sequences, with about a sixth found just once. Specimen: naive CD4+ T cells from blood. All receptors come from a human donor in good health.

This clonotype was found a few times. This chain connects TRBV27 to TRBJ1-2, with unresolved D. Germline CDR1 reads MNHEY; CDR2 reads SMNVEV (reference sequence). The CDR3 consists of 15 residues. Trimming cost V 5 bases and J 6 bases, with 19 bases left between them. The CDR3 protein is CASSPPGWQTDGYTF. The CDR3 DNA sequence: TGTGCCAGCAGTCCGCCCGGCTGGCAGACCGATGGCTACACCTTC.

This clonotype turned up a few times. The genes are TRBV5-5 and TRBJ2-3; 14 nucleotides match TRBD2. Trimming removed 3 bases from V and 3 bases from J; junction bases left unmatched: 6. The germline gives CDR1 SGHKS, CDR2 YYEKEE (reference sequence). The CDR3 is 17 residues long. The CDR3 nucleotides read TGTGCCAGCAGCTCTGGGACTAGCGGGAGAAATACAGATACGCAGTATTTT. Translating gives CASSSGTSGRNTDTQYF.

This chain joins TRBV28 and TRBJ2-7; D is perhaps TRBD2 (6 bases). The V end lost 5 bases, the J end lost 0 bases, and 14 bases lay between the germline ends. The V gene's germline CDR1 is MDHEN and CDR2 SYDVKM. This CDR3 is built from 15 residues. The DNA for the CDR3 is TGTGCCAGCAGTCCTGGGACTGCGAACTCCTACGAGCAGTACTTC. Its translation: CASSPGTANSYEQYF.

This clonotype has a handful of counts. The V gene is TRBV20-1, the J gene TRBJ1-5; no firm D call. Germline CDR1 reads DFQATT; CDR2 reads SNEGSKA (reference sequence). Deletions cut 5 bases from V and 5 bases from J, with 22 bases between. The CDR3 is 16 amino acids. In nucleotides, the CDR3 is TGCAGTGCTCTGCATGGGGAGCGGGGAAAATATCAGCCCCAGCATTTT. Its translation is CSALHGERGKYQPQHF.

The chain employs TRBV24-1 and TRBJ2-1; 8 bases agree with TRBD1. This CDR3 region has 16 residues. The V gene end was trimmed by 2 bases and the J gene end by 7 bases; junction bases not matched to a gene: 9. Per germline, CDR1 KGHDR and CDR2 SFDVKD. The CDR3 spells CATSDSWTGTANEQFF. In nucleotides, the CDR3 is TGTGCCACCAGTGATTCCTGGACAGGGACAGCGAATGAGCAGTTCTTC.

This clonotype was found a few times. The V call is TRBV3-1, the J call TRBJ2-3; 8 bases line up with TRBD2. V dropped 0 bases and J dropped 1; count of bases not matched to a gene: 3. The CDR3 is 16 residues long. CDR1 is LGHDT and CDR2 is YNNKEL in the germline V gene (reference sequence). The CDR3 spells CASSQDGTRGTDTQYF. In DNA form, the CDR3 reads TGTGCCAGCAGCCAAGATGGGACTAGGGGCACAGATACGCAGTATTTT.

V gene TRBV18 combines with J gene TRBJ2-5, with D maybe TRBD2 (5 bases). Germline CDR1 and CDR2: KGHSH and LQKENI. CDR3 size: 17 residues. The V end lost 3 bases, the J end lost 0 bases, and 17 bases lay between the germline ends. The CDR3 sequence is CASSPPEVVRNQETQYF. CDR3 sequence (DNA): TGTGCCAGCTCACCCCCGGAGGTAGTCAGGAACCAAGAGACCCAGTACTTC.

This clonotype was seen more than once but under ten times. The chain has TRBV15 and TRBJ2-7; D is uncertain. The CDR3 loop spans 15 amino acids. The germline V and J ends were trimmed by 0 bases and 4 bases, with 13 bases remaining between them. Germline CDR1 is LNHNV and CDR2 is YYDKDF (reference sequence). Here the CDR3 DNA reads TGTGCCACCAGCAGAGAGAGCGTGGTGGGATACGAGCAGTACTTC. Translating it yields CATSRESVVGYEQYF.

The chain carries TRBV30 and TRBJ2-1; 7 bases map to TRBD2. Unmatched junction bases numbered 9, after V lost 4 bases and J lost 0 bases. The CDR3 consists of 16 residues. Germline loops: CDR1 GTSNPN, CDR2 SVGIG (reference sequence). Written as DNA, the CDR3 is TGTGCCTGGACCGACGTCGGACTAGGCTCCTACAATGAGCAGTTCTTC. Protein product: CAWTDVGLGSYNEQFF.

The chain combines TRBV4-1 with TRBJ2-5; 11 bases align to TRBD2. The CDR3 consists of 18 residues. J was trimmed by 3 bases and V by 0 bases; bases with no gene match: 9. Germline CDR1 reads MGHRA; CDR2 reads YSYEKL. The CDR3: CASSQELAGGPGEETQYF. CDR3 DNA sequence: TGCGCCAGCAGCCAAGAATTAGCGGGAGGGCCTGGGGAAGAGACCCAGTACTTC.

This clonotype has only a few counts. V is TRBV14 and J is TRBJ2-7, with 7 bases lining up with TRBD1. The CDR3 totals 16 residues. Germline V gene lookup returns CDR1 SGHDN and CDR2 FVKESK. Germline trimming cut 0 bases from V and 5 bases from J; bases unmatched to any gene: 10. Written as DNA, the CDR3 is TGTGCCAGCAGCCAAGAGGTGGACAGGCGGGTCGACGAGCAGTACTTC. Translated: CASSQEVDRRVDEQYF.

In its sample, this clonotype was seen a few times. V is TRBV18 and J is TRBJ2-3, with 14 nucleotides matching TRBD2. V lost 1 base to trimming and J lost 5 bases; unmatched junction nucleotides: 2. The CDR3 covers 16 residues. Germline CDR1 and CDR2: KGHSH and LQKENI. Here the CDR3 reads CASSPLGLAGGDTQYF. As DNA, the CDR3 is TGTGCCAGCTCACCACTAGGACTAGCGGGAGGAGATACGCAGTATTTT.